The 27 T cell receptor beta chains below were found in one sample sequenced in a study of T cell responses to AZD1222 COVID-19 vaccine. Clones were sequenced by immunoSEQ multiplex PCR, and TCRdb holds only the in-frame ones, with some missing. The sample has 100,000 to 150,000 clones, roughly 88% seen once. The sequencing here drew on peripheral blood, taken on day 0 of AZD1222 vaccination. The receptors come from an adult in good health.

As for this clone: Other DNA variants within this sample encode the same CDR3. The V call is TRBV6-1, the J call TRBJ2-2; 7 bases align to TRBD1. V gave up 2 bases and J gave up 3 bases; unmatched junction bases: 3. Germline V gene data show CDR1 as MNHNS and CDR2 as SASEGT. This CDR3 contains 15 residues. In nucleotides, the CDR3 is TGTGCCAGCAGTGAACGACAGGGCTACACCGGGGAGCTGTTTTTT. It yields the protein CASSERQGYTGELFF.

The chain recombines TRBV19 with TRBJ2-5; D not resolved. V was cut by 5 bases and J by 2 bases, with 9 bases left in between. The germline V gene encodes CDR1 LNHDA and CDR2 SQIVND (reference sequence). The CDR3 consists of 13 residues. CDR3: CASSGQHQETQYF. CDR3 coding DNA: TGTGCCAGTAGTGGGCAGCATCAAGAGACCCAGTACTTC.

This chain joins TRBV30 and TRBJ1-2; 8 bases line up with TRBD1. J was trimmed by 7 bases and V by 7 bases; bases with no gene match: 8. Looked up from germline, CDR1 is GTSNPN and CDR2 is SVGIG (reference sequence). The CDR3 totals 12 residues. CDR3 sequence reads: CAYPDRVGGYTF. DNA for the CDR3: TGTGCCTACCCGGACAGGGTGGGTGGCTACACCTTC.

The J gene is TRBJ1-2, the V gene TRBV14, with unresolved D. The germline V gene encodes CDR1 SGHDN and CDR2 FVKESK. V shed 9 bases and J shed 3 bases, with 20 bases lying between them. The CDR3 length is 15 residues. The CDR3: CARTGGLPEDYGYTF. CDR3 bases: TGTGCCAGGACGGGAGGCCTCCCGGAGGACTATGGCTACACCTTC.

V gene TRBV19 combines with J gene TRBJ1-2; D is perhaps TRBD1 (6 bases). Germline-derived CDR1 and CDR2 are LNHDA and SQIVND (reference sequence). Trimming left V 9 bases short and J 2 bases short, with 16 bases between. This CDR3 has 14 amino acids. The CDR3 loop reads CASTRDTRNYGYTF. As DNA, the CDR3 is TGTGCCAGCACACGGGACACCCGAAACTATGGCTACACCTTC.

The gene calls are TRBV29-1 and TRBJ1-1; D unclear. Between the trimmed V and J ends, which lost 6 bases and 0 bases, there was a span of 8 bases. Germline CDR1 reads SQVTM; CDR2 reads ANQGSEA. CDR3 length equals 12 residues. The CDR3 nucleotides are TGCAGCGTGACCCCTGTGAACACTGAAGCTTTCTTT. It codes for CSVTPVNTEAFF. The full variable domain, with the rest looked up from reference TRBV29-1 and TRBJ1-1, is SAVISQKPSRDICQRGTSLTIQCQVDSQVTMMFWYRQQPGQSLTLIATANQGSEATYESGFVIDKFPISRPNLTFSTLTVSNMSPEDSSIYLCSVTPVNTEAFFGQGTRLTVV.

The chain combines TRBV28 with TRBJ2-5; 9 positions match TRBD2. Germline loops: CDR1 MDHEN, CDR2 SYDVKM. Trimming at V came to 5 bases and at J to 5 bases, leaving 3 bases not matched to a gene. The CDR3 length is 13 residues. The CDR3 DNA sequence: TGTGCCAGCAGTCTCGCGGGGGGGGAGACCCAGTACTTC. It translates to CASSLAGGETQYF.

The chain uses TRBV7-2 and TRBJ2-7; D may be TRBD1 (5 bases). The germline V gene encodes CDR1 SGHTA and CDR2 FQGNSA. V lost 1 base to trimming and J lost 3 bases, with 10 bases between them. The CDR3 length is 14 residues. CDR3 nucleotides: TGTGCCAGCAGCTTAGGTGGGGCTATCTACGAGCAGTACTTC. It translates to CASSLGGAIYEQYF.

CDR3 loop: CASSLRLAGEETQYF. CDR3 nucleotide sequence: TGTGCCAGCAGCTTGCGACTAGCGGGTGAGGAGACCCAGTACTTC. The chain uses TRBV5-5 and TRBJ2-5, with 10 bases matching TRBD2. CDR1 is SGHKS and CDR2 is YYEKEE in the germline V gene (reference sequence). Trimming at V came to 1 base and at J to 5 bases, leaving 5 bases not matched to a gene. CDR3 length equals 15 residues.

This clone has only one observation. This CDR3 is CASKRTAWDTEAFF. The CDR3 DNA reads TGTGCCAGCAAGAGAACAGCGTGGGACACTGAAGCTTTCTTT. The J gene is TRBJ1-1, the V gene TRBV6-5; no clear D. Germline CDR1 MNHEY, CDR2 SVGAGI. This CDR3 region has 14 residues. Trimming removed 7 bases at V and 3 bases at J, with 15 bases between.

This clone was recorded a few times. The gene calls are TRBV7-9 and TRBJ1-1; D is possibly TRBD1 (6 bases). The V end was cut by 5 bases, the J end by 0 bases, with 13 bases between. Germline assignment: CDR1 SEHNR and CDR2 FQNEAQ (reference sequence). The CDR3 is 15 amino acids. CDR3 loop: CASSPREGVNTEAFF. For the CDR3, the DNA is TGTGCCAGCAGCCCCAGGGAGGGGGTGAACACTGAAGCTTTCTTT. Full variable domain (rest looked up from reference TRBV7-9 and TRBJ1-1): DTGVSQNPRHKITKRGQNVTFRCDPISEHNRLYWYRQTLGQGPEFLTYFQNEAQLEKSRLLSDRFSAERPKGSFSTLEIQRTEQGDSAMYLCASSPREGVNTEAFFGQGTRLTVV.

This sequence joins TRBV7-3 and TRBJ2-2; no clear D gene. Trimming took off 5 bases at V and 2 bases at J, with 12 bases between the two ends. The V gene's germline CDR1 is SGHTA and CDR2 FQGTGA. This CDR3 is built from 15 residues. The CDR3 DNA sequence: TGTGCCAGCAGCCCGAAGACTGGCAACACCGGGGAGCTGTTTTTT. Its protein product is CASSPKTGNTGELFF.

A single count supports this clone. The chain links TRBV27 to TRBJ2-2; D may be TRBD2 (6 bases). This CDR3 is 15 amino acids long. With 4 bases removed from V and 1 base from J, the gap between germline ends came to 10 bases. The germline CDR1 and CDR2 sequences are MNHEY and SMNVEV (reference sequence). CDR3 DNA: TGTGCCAGCAGTTCGGGACTTCTGAACACCGGGGAGCTGTTTTTT. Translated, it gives CASSSGLLNTGELFF.

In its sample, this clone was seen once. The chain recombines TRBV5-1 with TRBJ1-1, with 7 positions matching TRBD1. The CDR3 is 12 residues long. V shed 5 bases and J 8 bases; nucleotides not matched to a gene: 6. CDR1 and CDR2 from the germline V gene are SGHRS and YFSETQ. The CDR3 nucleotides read TGCGCCAGCAGACGGGACAGTGGGGAAGCTTTCTTT. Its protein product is CASRRDSGEAFF.

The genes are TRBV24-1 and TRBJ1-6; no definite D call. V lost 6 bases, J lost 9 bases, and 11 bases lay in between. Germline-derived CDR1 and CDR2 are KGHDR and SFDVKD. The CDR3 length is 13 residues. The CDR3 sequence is CATSSRARSPLHF. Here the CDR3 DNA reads TGTGCCACCAGTAGCAGAGCCCGTTCACCCCTCCACTTT.

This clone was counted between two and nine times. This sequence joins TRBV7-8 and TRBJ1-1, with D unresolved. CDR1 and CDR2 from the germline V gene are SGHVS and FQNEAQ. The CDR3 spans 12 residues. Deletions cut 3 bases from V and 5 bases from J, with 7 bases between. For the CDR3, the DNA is TGTGCCAGCAGCTTCGGGAGGACTGAAGCTTTCTTT. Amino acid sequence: CASSFGRTEAFF.

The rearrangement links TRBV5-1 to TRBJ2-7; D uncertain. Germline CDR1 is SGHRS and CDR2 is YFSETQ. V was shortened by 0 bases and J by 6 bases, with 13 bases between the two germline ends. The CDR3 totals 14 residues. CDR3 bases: TGCGCCAGCAGCTTGGAAGTCGGGTTAGGCGAGCAGTACTTC. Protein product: CASSLEVGLGEQYF.

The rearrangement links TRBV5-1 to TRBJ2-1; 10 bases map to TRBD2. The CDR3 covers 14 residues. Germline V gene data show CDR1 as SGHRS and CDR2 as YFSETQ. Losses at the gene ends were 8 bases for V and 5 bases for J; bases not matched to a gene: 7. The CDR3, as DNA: TGCGCCAGTGGGTCTAGCGGGGGAGACAATGAGCAGTTCTTC. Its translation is CASGSSGGDNEQFF.

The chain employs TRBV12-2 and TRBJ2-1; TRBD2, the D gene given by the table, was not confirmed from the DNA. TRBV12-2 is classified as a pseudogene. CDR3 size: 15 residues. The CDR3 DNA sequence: TGTGCAAGTCGCCCTAGCGGGACTAGAATCGATGAGCAGTTCTTC. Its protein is CASRPSGTRIDEQFF.

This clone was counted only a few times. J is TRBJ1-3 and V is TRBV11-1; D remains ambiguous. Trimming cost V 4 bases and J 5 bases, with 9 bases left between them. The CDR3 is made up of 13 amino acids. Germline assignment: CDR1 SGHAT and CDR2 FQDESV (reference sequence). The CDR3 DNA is TGTGCCAGCAGCTCTATGACTCGAAACACCATATATTTT. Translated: CASSSMTRNTIYF.

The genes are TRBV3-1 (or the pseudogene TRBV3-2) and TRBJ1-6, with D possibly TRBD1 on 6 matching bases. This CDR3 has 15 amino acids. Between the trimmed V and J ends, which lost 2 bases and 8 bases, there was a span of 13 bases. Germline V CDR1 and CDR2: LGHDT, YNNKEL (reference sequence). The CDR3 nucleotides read TGTGCCAGCAGCCAATCGTCAGGGGTGGATTCACCCCTCCACTTT. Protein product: CASSQSSGVDSPLHF.

The CDR3 is CASSLGPGLARDEQFF. The CDR3 nucleotides read TGTGCCAGCAGCTTAGGACCGGGACTAGCTCGCGATGAGCAGTTCTTC. The chain combines TRBV7-3 with TRBJ2-1, with 9 bases fitting TRBD2. Germline V gene data show CDR1 as SGHTA and CDR2 as FQGTGA. The CDR3 consists of 16 residues. V shed 2 bases, J shed 8 bases, and the junction held 10 bases outside the gene matches.

The DNA of the CDR3 is TGTGCCAGCAGCCAAGCAGGACAGGCTAGCACAGATACGCAGTATTTT. It codes for CASSQAGQASTDTQYF. The chain is built from TRBV3-1 (or the pseudogene TRBV3-2) and TRBJ2-3; 7 bases align to TRBD1. The germline CDR1 and CDR2 sequences are LGHDT and YNNKEL (reference sequence). The CDR3 spans 16 residues. Trimming cost V 1 base and J 0 bases; bases outside gene matches: 4.

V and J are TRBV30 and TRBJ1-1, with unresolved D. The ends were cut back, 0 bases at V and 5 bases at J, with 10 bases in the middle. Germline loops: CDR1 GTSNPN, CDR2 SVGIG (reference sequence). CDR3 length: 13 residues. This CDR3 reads CAWSVRGETEAFF. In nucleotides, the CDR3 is TGTGCCTGGAGTGTACGAGGAGAGACTGAAGCTTTCTTT.

The CDR3 region has the DNA TGTGCCAGCAGCCAAGGGGCGCAGGGCCGAGGCTACACCTTC. Translating it yields CASSQGAQGRGYTF. V and J are TRBV3-1 (or the pseudogene TRBV3-2) and TRBJ1-2, with D possibly TRBD1 on 5 matching bases. Germline V gives CDR1 LGHDT, CDR2 YNNKEL (reference sequence). The germline V and J ends were trimmed by 1 base and 8 bases, with 14 bases remaining between them. This CDR3 is built from 14 residues.

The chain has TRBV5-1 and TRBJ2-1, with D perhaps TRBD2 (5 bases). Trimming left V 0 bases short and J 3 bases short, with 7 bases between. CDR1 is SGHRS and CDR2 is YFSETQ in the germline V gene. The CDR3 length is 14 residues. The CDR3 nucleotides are TGCGCCAGCAGCTTGGGAGGACTCTACAATGAGCAGTTCTTC. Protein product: CASSLGGLYNEQFF.

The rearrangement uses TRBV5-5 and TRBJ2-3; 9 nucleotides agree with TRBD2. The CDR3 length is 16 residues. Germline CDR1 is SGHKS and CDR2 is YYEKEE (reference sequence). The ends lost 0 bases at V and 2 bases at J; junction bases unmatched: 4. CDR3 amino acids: CASSLGLAGITDTQYF. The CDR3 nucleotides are TGTGCCAGCAGCTTGGGCCTAGCGGGGATCACAGATACGCAGTATTTT.